Each of the 15 T cell receptor beta chains below was sequenced from the same sample in a study of blood T cells in healthy people across ages. Combining a sample-barcoded 5' primer with a J-beta primer mix, a second PCR ran for about 7 to 11 cycles. TCRdb passed the 5' RACE reads through MiXCR, listing each CDR3 protein once. This table has around 600,000 distinct CDR3 sequences, around 50% appearing once. The specimen was blood. These receptors all come from a man of 80 years or more in good health.

The chain uses TRBV29-1 and TRBJ2-1; 10 bases are a match to TRBD2. The CDR3 totals 15 residues. The V and J ends lost 2 bases and 6 bases, in that order; junction bases with no gene match: 7. Germline V gives CDR1 SQVTM, CDR2 ANQGSEA. The CDR3 loop is CSVESLKRGGNEQFF. The CDR3 nucleotides read TGCAGCGTTGAAAGTTTAAAGCGGGGGGGCAATGAGCAGTTCTTC.

CDR3 protein: CASSLKVVNEQYF. CDR3 DNA sequence: TGTGCCAGCAGTTTAAAGGTTGTGAATGAGCAGTACTTC. This sequence joins TRBV27 and TRBJ2-1, with D unclear. The DNA end is more similar to TRBJ2-7, so the J call may be wrong. The CDR3 length is 13 residues. Looked up from germline, CDR1 is MNHEY and CDR2 is SMNVEV (reference sequence).

This clonotype showed up just a few times. A much more abundant neighbour one base away suggests this may be a read error. This sequence joins TRBV6-5 and TRBJ2-5; tentative D call: TRBD1 (6 bases). There are 14 residues in the CDR3. V lost 5 bases to trimming and J lost 8 bases, with 18 bases between them. Per the germline V gene, CDR1 is MNHEY and CDR2 is SVGAGI. CDR3 sequence reads: CASSVGQTGSTQYF. In DNA, the CDR3 is TGTGCCAGCAGTGTAGGACAGACCGGGTCAACCCAGTACTTC.

The chain links TRBV28 to TRBJ2-4; 8 bases line up with TRBD1. Germline CDR1 is MDHEN and CDR2 is SYDVKM. This CDR3 is built from 13 residues. V gave up 1 base and J gave up 13 bases; unmatched junction bases: 6. In nucleotides, the CDR3 is TGTGCCAGCAGTTTATTGGACAGGGATGAGCAGTACTTC. Encoded protein: CASSLLDRDEQYF.

DNA of the CDR3: TGTGCCATCAAGCCACAGGGTGACGGGGCCAACGTCCTGACTTTC. Protein sequence: CAIKPQGDGANVLTF. This chain joins TRBV10-3 and TRBJ2-6; D is possibly TRBD1 (6 bases). The CDR3 runs 15 residues. The germline CDR1 and CDR2 sequences are ENHRY and SYGVKD. V lost 7 bases, J lost 4 bases, and 14 bases lay in between.

This clonotype was detected only a few times. V is TRBV6-6 and J is TRBJ2-2; no reliable D call. Germline CDR1 reads MNHNY; CDR2 reads SVGAGI (reference sequence). CDR3 length: 16 residues. Trimming shortened V by 4 bases and J by 1 base, and 13 bases separated the two germline ends. The CDR3 protein is CASSSPRGQNTGELFF. CDR3 coding DNA: TGTGCCAGCAGTTCCCCGAGAGGCCAGAACACCGGGGAGCTGTTTTTT.

This rearrangement joins TRBV27 to TRBJ2-1; D perhaps matches TRBD1 (5 bases). Germline V gene sequence: CDR1 MNHEY, CDR2 SMNVEV (reference sequence). The CDR3 length is 14 residues. The V gene lost 5 bases and the J gene lost 1 base, with 9 bases spanning the gap. The DNA of the CDR3 is TGTGCCAGCAGTGATGCAGGGTCCTACAATGAGCAGTTCTTC. This sequence encodes CASSDAGSYNEQFF.

This clonotype was seen a handful of times. The CDR3 protein is CSANRDGRPDEQFF. CDR3 bases: TGCAGTGCTAACCGGGACGGCAGGCCCGATGAGCAGTTCTTC. V is TRBV20-1 and J is TRBJ2-1; D may be TRBD1 or TRBD2 (5 bases each). V was trimmed by 4 bases and J by 8 bases, leaving 18 bases between them. This CDR3 contains 14 residues. Germline V CDR1 and CDR2: DFQATT, SNEGSKA (reference sequence).

The V call is TRBV15, the J call TRBJ2-2, with D perhaps TRBD1 (6 bases). V lost 0 bases and J lost 3, with 20 bases in between. This CDR3 has 19 amino acids. Looked up from germline, CDR1 is LNHNV and CDR2 is YYDKDF (reference sequence). The CDR3 sequence is CATSRDSSQGRGYTGELFF. The CDR3 coding sequence is TGTGCCACCAGCAGAGATTCAAGTCAGGGGCGCGGGTACACCGGGGAGCTGTTTTTT. Full variable domain (missing parts from reference TRBV15 and TRBJ2-2): DAMVIQNPRYQVTQFGKPVTLSCSQTLNHNVMYWYQQKSSQAPKLLFHYYDKDFNNEADTPDNFQSRRPNTSFCFLDIRSPGLGDTAMYLCATSRDSSQGRGYTGELFFGEGSRLTVL.

This chain joins TRBV3-1 and TRBJ2-3; no clear D gene. CDR3 length equals 16 residues. Germline CDR1 reads LGHDT; CDR2 reads YNNKEL (reference sequence). Trimming removed 3 bases from V and 3 bases from J, with 16 bases in between. The DNA of the CDR3 is TGTGCCAGCAGCCAGCCCTCGGGCAGGAAAACAGATACGCAGTATTTT. It yields the protein CASSQPSGRKTDTQYF.

V is TRBV7-2 and J is TRBJ2-7, with unresolved D. The germline CDR1 and CDR2 sequences are SGHTA and FQGNSA. The CDR3 has 13 residues. V was clipped by 2 bases and J by 0 bases, with 5 bases between them. The CDR3, as DNA: TGTGCCAGCAGCTTAAGGCTCTCCTACGAGCAGTACTTC. Translating it yields CASSLRLSYEQYF.

This clonotype showed up just a few times. This chain connects TRBV2 to TRBJ2-3, with 11 bases that match TRBD2. The length of the CDR3 is 14 residues. Germline CDR1 and CDR2: SNHLY and FYNNEI. Germline trimming cut 7 bases from V and 6 bases from J; bases unmatched to any gene: 6. The CDR3 spells CASTPSGGRDTQYF. The CDR3, as DNA: TGTGCCAGCACGCCTAGCGGGGGGCGTGATACGCAGTATTTT.

This clonotype was detected ten times or more. The chain has TRBV6-5 and TRBJ2-3, with a possible D match to TRBD2 (6 bases). Germline V gene sequence: CDR1 MNHEY, CDR2 SVGAGI. The CDR3 extends over 16 amino acids. V was pared by 0 bases and J by 4 bases, with 14 bases between. Here the CDR3 DNA reads TGTGCCAGCAGTTACTCGAGACTAGAAAGGGCAGATACGCAGTATTTT. Its translation is CASSYSRLERADTQYF.

This clonotype was observed a handful of times. The rearrangement uses TRBV20-1 and TRBJ2-5; possibly TRBD1 or TRBD2 for D (5 bases each). The J call may be faulty, since TRBJ2-7 better matches the DNA end. Germline V lookup: CDR1 DFQATT, CDR2 SNEGSKA (reference sequence). This CDR3 region has 11 residues. The CDR3 protein is CSASLGAEQYF. The CDR3 DNA follows: TGCAGTGCTAGCCTCGGGGCCGAGCAGTACTTC.

V usage is TRBV3-1 and J usage is TRBJ1-1, with TRBD1 identical over 7 bases. The CDR3 runs 16 residues. The germline CDR1 and CDR2 sequences are LGHDT and YNNKEL (reference sequence). V lost 1 base and J lost 5; bases outside the gene matches: 10. CDR3 loop: CASSQGGGGWGTEAFF. The CDR3, as DNA: TGTGCCAGCAGCCAAGGCGGAGGGGGCTGGGGAACTGAAGCTTTCTTT.